The present T cell receptor beta chain was sequenced within a study of cytotoxic CD8 clonotypes in ibrutinib-treated CLL. Study information: Patients: around 11 relapsed/refractory, under 16 treatment-naive, roughly 17 IGHV unmutated.

Losses at the gene ends were 6 bases for V and 6 bases for J; bases not matched to a gene: 6. The CDR3 contains 14 residues. CDR1 MNHNY and CDR2 SVGAGI come from the germline V gene (reference sequence). Clones were read by immunoSEQ multiplex PCR, and TCRdb kept only the in-frame ones, dropping some. The table shows some 200,000 clones, with around 70% occurring only once. Findings and caveats of the study: Having risen at ibrutinib response, clonality had fallen back toward baseline by progression. Researchers report that baseline clonality outpaced age-matched healthy donors and tracked circulating CD8+ T-cell counts.

On this clone: The antigen remains unidentified.

This TCR came from a human donor with chronic lymphocytic leukemia. The starting material was PBMCs, obtained after 12 months of ibrutinib treatment. This chain uses TRBV6-6 with TRBJ2-7; 12 positions match TRBD2. CDR3 in DNA: TGTGCCAGCAGCACTAGCGGGGGGTTCCCCGAGCAGTACTTC. It encodes CASSTSGGFPEQYF.